This T cell receptor beta chain was identified in a study of blood T cell repertoires in COVID-19. Study-wide context: Material from acute and convalescent COVID-19 was sourced from the United States, Italy and Spain.

Recruits, aged about 18 to 95 years, lived in roughly 22 US areas. Cohorts were based on clinical histories the participants reported. The CDR3 runs 11 residues. CDR1 is PRHDT and CDR2 is FYEKMQ in the germline V gene (reference sequence). V lost 11 bases, J lost 6 bases, and 10 bases lay in between. Only in-frame clones appear in the TCRdb table, and some are missing; sequencing was by immunoSEQ multiplex PCR. The sample includes a few hundred thousand clones, around 84% seen only once; the top ten take under 8%. Sequencing was done on a sample of PBMCs or T cells enriched from blood (not recorded which). This rearrangement joins TRBV13 to TRBJ2-2; maybe TRBD1 (6 bases). This clonotype originated in a woman aged 45 to 65 who had been exposed to COVID-19. Here the CDR3 DNA reads TGTGCCGCAGGGGCGGCCGGGGAGCTGTTTTTT. As protein: CAAGAAGELFF. The full variable domain, with the rest looked up from reference TRBV13 and TRBJ2-2, is AAGVIQSPRHLIKEKRETATLKCYPIPRHDTVYWYQQGPGQDPQFLISFYEKMQSDKGSIPDRFSAQQFSDYHSELNMSSLELGDSALYFCAAGAAGELFFGEGSRLTVL.